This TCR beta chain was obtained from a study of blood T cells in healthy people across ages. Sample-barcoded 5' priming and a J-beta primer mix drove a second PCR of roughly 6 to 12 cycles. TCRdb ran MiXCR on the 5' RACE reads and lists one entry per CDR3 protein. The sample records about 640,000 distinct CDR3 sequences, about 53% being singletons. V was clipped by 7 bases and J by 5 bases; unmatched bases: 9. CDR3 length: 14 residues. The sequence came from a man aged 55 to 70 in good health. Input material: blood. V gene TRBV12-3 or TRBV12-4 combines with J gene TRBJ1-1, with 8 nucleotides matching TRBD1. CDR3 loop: CASKKTGVWTEAFF. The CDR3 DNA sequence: TGTGCCAGCAAAAAGACAGGGGTTTGGACTGAAGCTTTCTTT.